The 17 T cell receptor beta chains presented below share a single source sample, sequenced in a study of cytomegalovirus exposure and HLA in healthy donors. Both 60 Vbeta primers and 13 Jbeta primers went into the PCR. Here immunoSEQ multiplex PCR was the method, and the copy in TCRdb shows in-frame clones only, minus some. The data contain more than 150,000 clones, about four fifths of them seen just once; the ten biggest clones take up 1.5% to 2%. Sequencing was performed on PBMCs. The receptors originated from a woman aged 25 to 39 in good health and CMV-seronegative.

The chain couples TRBV15 to TRBJ1-3; 8 bases are a match to TRBD1. CDR3 size: 13 residues. Germline V gene data show CDR1 as LNHNV and CDR2 as YYDKDF (reference sequence). Germline trimming cut 5 bases from V and 4 bases from J; bases unmatched to any gene: 1. The CDR3 here is CATSGTGGNTIYF. The DNA of the CDR3 is TGTGCCACCAGCGGGACAGGAGGAAACACCATATATTTT.

V and J are TRBV9 and TRBJ1-2; D gene unclear. This CDR3 has 16 amino acids. CDR1 SGDLS and CDR2 YYNGEE come from the germline V gene. V gave up 3 bases and J gave up 2 bases, with 17 bases separating them. CDR3 sequence: CASSDFGFPDNYGYTF. The CDR3 DNA reads TGTGCCAGCAGCGACTTCGGGTTTCCCGACAACTATGGCTACACCTTC.

Worth noting for this clone: This same CDR3 is encoded by further DNA sequences in the sample. This chain joins TRBV18 and TRBJ1-2; D uncertain. Germline V gives CDR1 KGHSH, CDR2 LQKENI. This CDR3 comprises 13 residues. The V end was cut by 0 bases, the J end by 4 bases, with 6 bases between. CDR3: CASSPPGSYGYTF. As DNA, the CDR3 is TGTGCCAGCTCACCACCTGGGAGCTATGGCTACACCTTC. The whole variable domain, filled in from reference TRBV18 and TRBJ1-2, reads NAGVMQNPRHLVRRRGQEARLRCSPMKGHSHVYWYRQLPEEGLKFMVYLQKENIIDESGMPKERFSAEFPKEGPSILRIQQVVRGDSAAYFCASSPPGSYGYTFGSGTRLTVV.

This clone turned up a few times. V and J are TRBV4-2 and TRBJ2-3; TRBD2 matches at 7 bases. This CDR3 region has 15 residues. J was trimmed by 6 bases and V by 1 base; bases with no gene match: 7. Germline CDR1 is LGHNA and CDR2 is YNFKEQ. The CDR3 sequence is CASSQGPKAGDTQYF. CDR3 sequence (DNA): TGTGCCAGCAGCCAAGGGCCCAAAGCGGGGGATACGCAGTATTTT.

The chain links TRBV6-5 to TRBJ2-7; tentatively, D is TRBD2 (6 bases). The germline V and J ends were trimmed by 9 bases and 5 bases, with 14 bases remaining between them. Germline values: CDR1 MNHEY, CDR2 SVGAGI. The CDR3 is 12 amino acids. The CDR3 here is CASGGFGDEQYF. CDR3 bases: TGTGCCAGTGGGGGGTTTGGGGACGAGCAGTACTTC.

The chain combines TRBV5-1 with TRBJ2-5; 8 bases map to TRBD1. The CDR3 is 15 residues long. V gave up 1 base and J gave up 5 bases; unmatched junction bases: 7. CDR1 is SGHRS and CDR2 is YFSETQ in the germline V gene. CDR3 in amino acids: CASSLSGGRYETQYF. DNA of the CDR3: TGCGCCAGCAGCTTGTCAGGGGGCAGGTACGAGACCCAGTACTTC.

This clone came up a few times. The chain links TRBV10-3 to TRBJ1-5; a possible D gene is TRBD1 (6 bases). V lost 5 bases to trimming and J lost 4 bases, with 15 bases between them. The CDR3 has 15 residues. CDR1 and CDR2 from the germline V gene are ENHRY and SYGVKD. The CDR3: CAISYREGTNQPQHF. The CDR3 nucleotides read TGTGCCATCAGTTACAGGGAAGGAACGAATCAGCCCCAGCATTTT.

J is TRBJ2-2 and V is TRBV6-7, with TRBD2 as a possible D gene (5 bases). TRBV6-7 is an open reading frame, and its role is uncertain. Trimming pared 8 bases from V and 7 bases from J, leaving 20 bases between. The CDR3 is made up of 15 amino acids. The chain's CDR3 is CASPRRHDRDGELFF. As DNA, the CDR3 is TGTGCCAGCCCCCGCAGACACGATCGGGACGGGGAGCTGTTTTTT.

The rearrangement links TRBV27 to TRBJ1-5, with 7 bases that match TRBD1. The junction had 3 bases not matched to a gene; V was cut back by 3 bases and J by 7 bases. The CDR3 consists of 13 residues. Germline-derived CDR1 and CDR2 are MNHEY and SMNVEV (reference sequence). The CDR3 sequence: CASSFDRDQPQHF. In DNA form, the CDR3 reads TGTGCCAGCAGTTTTGACAGGGACCAGCCCCAGCATTTT.

This clone came up a few times. V gene TRBV19 combines with J gene TRBJ1-1, with D maybe TRBD1 (5 bases). V lost 7 bases and J 4 bases, leaving 16 bases between the germline ends. The CDR3 spans 14 residues. Germline CDR1 and CDR2: LNHDA and SQIVND (reference sequence). The CDR3 spells CASTLSGLSTEAFF. In DNA, the CDR3 is TGTGCCAGTACACTGTCAGGGCTGAGCACTGAAGCTTTCTTT.

The chain has TRBV7-2 and TRBJ1-1; no definite D call. V was pared by 0 bases and J by 1 base, with 6 bases between. CDR1 and CDR2 from the germline V gene are SGHTA and FQGNSA. This CDR3 spans 14 amino acids. The CDR3 reads CASSLAFKNTEAFF. The DNA of the CDR3 is TGTGCCAGCAGCTTAGCGTTCAAGAACACTGAAGCTTTCTTT.

The chain has TRBV7-8 and TRBJ1-2; the D is unclear. CDR1 SGHVS and CDR2 FQNEAQ come from the germline V gene. The germline V and J ends were trimmed by 1 base and 3 bases, with 15 bases remaining between them. There are 16 residues in the CDR3. The CDR3 sequence is CASSLDREQFDYGYTF. The CDR3 DNA sequence: TGTGCCAGCAGCTTAGATCGAGAACAGTTCGACTATGGCTACACCTTC.

The genes are TRBV20-1 and TRBJ1-1, with D possibly TRBD1 on 5 matching bases. Trimming took 5 bases from V and 10 from J, leaving 14 bases between them. This CDR3 has 11 residues. The V gene's germline CDR1 is DFQATT and CDR2 SNEGSKA (reference sequence). The CDR3 spells CSAYTGIGAFF. In DNA form, the CDR3 reads TGCAGTGCTTATACAGGTATTGGAGCTTTCTTT.

Relative to its sample, this clone is medium-sized. This sample includes further DNA sequences coding for the same CDR3. The chain couples TRBV15 to TRBJ2-3; 8 bases are shared with TRBD2. CDR1 and CDR2 (germline): LNHNV, YYDKDF (reference sequence). This CDR3 is 15 amino acids long. The V and J ends lost 1 base and 3 bases, in that order; junction bases with no gene match: 3. CDR3 region: CATSRGAGDTDTQYF. CDR3 bases: TGTGCCACCAGCAGAGGAGCGGGGGATACAGATACGCAGTATTTT.

This chain joins TRBV6-5 and TRBJ2-1; the D gene is possibly TRBD1 (6 bases). Germline lookup yields CDR1 MNHEY and CDR2 SVGAGI. V dropped 0 bases and J dropped 3 bases, with 12 bases sitting between them. The CDR3 has 16 residues. CDR3 protein: CASSYSGQSLYNEQFF. CDR3 DNA: TGTGCCAGCAGTTACTCAGGACAGTCACTCTACAATGAGCAGTTCTTC.

This chain links TRBV4-2 with TRBJ1-2; D is uncertain. The CDR3 extends over 16 amino acids. V lost 1 base and J 0 bases, leaving 12 bases between the germline ends. Germline V gene data show CDR1 as LGHNA and CDR2 as YNFKEQ. CDR3 sequence reads: CASSQGGPPANYGYTF. DNA for the CDR3: TGTGCCAGCAGCCAAGGAGGGCCACCGGCTAACTATGGCTACACCTTC.

J is TRBJ2-3 and V is TRBV25-1; D gene unclear. The CDR3 is made up of 12 amino acids. Germline CDR1 and CDR2: MGHDK and SYGVNS. Deletions cut 6 bases from V and 2 bases from J, with 6 bases between. The CDR3 loop is CASREITDTQYF. DNA for the CDR3: TGTGCCAGCAGGGAGATCACAGATACGCAGTATTTT.